This T cell receptor (beta chain) was recorded in a study of technical replicates of blood from several donors. Assay used: immunoSEQ multiplex PCR; TCRdb lists only in-frame clones, some missing. The sample includes 65,000 to 90,000 clones, about 91% of them seen just once. This CDR3 is built from 13 residues. Germline-derived CDR1 and CDR2 are SQVTM and ANQGSEA. V lost 6 bases to trimming and J lost 7 bases; unmatched junction nucleotides: 8. V gene TRBV29-1 combines with J gene TRBJ1-4; 7 nucleotides match TRBD1. The sequenced sample was T cells isolated from PBMCs. The clonotype comes from a human donor in good health. For the CDR3, the DNA is TGCAGCGTCCAGGGGGAAGGGGCTGAAAAACTGTTTTTT. The encoded protein is CSVQGEGAEKLFF.